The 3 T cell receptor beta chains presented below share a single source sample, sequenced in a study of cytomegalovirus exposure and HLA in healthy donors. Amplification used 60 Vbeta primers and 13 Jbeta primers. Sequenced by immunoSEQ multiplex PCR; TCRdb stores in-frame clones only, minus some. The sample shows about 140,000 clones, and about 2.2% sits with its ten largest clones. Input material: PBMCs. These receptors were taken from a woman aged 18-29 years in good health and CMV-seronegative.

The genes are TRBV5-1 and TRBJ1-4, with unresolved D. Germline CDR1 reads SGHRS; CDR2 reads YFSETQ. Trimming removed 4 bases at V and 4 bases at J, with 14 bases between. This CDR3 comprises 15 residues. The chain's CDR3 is CASSIAVGLNEKLFF. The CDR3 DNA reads TGCGCCAGCAGCATCGCCGTGGGCCTTAATGAAAAACTGTTTTTT.

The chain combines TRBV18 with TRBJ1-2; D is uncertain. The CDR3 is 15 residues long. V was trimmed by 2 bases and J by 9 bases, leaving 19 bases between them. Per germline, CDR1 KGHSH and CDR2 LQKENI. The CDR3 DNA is TGTGCCAGCTCACCAGGCTCACCACCCAGGTTCCGCTACACCTTC. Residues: CASSPGSPPRFRYTF.

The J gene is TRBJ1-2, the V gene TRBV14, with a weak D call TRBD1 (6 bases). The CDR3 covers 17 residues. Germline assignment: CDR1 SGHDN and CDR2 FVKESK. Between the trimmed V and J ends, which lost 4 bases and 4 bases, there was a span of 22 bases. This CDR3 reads CASSPSSAWGQSYGYTF. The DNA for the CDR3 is TGTGCCAGCAGCCCAAGCTCTGCCTGGGGGCAGAGCTATGGCTACACCTTC.